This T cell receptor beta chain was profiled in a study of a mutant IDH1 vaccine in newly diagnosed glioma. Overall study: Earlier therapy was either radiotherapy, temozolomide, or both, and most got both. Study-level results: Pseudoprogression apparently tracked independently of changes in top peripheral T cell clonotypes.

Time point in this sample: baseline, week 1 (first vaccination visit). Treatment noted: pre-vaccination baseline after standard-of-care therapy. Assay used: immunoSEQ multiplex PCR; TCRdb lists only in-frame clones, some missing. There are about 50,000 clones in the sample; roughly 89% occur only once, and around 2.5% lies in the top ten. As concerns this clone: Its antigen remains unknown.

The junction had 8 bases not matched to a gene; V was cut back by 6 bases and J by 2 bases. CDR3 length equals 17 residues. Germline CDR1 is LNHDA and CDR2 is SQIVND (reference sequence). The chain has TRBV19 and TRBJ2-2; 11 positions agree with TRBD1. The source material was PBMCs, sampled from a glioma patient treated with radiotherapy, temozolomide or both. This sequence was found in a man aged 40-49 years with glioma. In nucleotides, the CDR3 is TGTGCCAGTAGGCAACCGGGACAGGGGGGTAACACCGGGGAGCTGTTTTTT. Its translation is CASRQPGQGGNTGELFF.